This T cell receptor (beta chain) was profiled in a study of blood T cell repertoires in COVID-19 (dated by TCRdb to the early 2020s). As for the study more broadly: For ImmuneRACE Cohort 3, a participant was defined as recovered based on two consecutive negative NP/OP PCR tests, clearance by a healthcare professional, or resolution of symptoms. The samples were drawn from two sources: the first 160 participants of the ongoing ImmuneRACE study, and 1,200 or so subjects contributed by 6 global collaborators. A de-identified subject ID, COVID-19 status, age in years and sex were almost always included in the sample metadata. Collaborator samples came from the United States, Italy and Spain and covered acute and convalescent phases of COVID-19. Where available, HLA class I and class II types were taken from metadata supplied by the sample provider and were not determined by assay-based typing. A freely available public database, intended as a resource for researchers studying the immune response to SARS-CoV-2, is where the repertoires were released. The material from the prospective study consisted of cDNA or gDNA derived from T cells, B-cell-depleted T cells, or PBMCs. The dataset comprised deeply sampled blood TCRbeta repertoires from subjects exposed to, actively infected with, or recovered from COVID-19. Beyond this particular receptor, the publication reports: Clinical and demographic metadata were provided uncurated, with the amount varying by source and participant.

About this clone: Its antigen has not been determined. Within one base of it there is no much larger clone, and no base qualities were kept.

Measured from the cysteine to the phenylalanine, the CDR3 is 15 residues long. Only the CDR3 region is kept as DNA, spanning 45 bases read in frame from base 1. Per the germline V gene, SGHRS is the CDR1 and YFSETQ is the CDR2. The germline V end is reduced by 0 bases and the J end by 6 bases; junction bases left unmatched: 5. Enrolling through a virtual design, the prospective study's participants ranged in age from roughly 18 to 100 years and lived across 24 United States geographic areas. Cohort assignment in the prospective study relied on participant-reported clinical history from a screening survey and a study questionnaire. Each participant in the prospective study had whole blood, serum and a nasopharyngeal or oropharyngeal swab collected by mobile phlebotomists. Prospective study participants could optionally give additional blood draws and questionnaires over a roughly two-month period. Before DNA extraction, blood samples from the prospective study were shipped at room temperature or frozen.

TCRbeta CDR3 regions were amplified from genomic DNA using the immunoSEQ Assay, a bias-controlled multiplex PCR. For the original study's pipeline: The number of nucleated cells in each sample was estimated from the amplification of reference gene primers within the assay. To quantify the absolute abundance of each unique TCRbeta CDR3 rearrangement, sequence reads were collapsed and filtered. Productive Simpson clonality was computed per sample as the square root of Simpson's diversity index over productive rearrangements. What TCRdb holds here is the immuneACCESS table cut down to in-frame rearrangements. Part of the clones is not present; checked against another copy, under half of the missing clones reflect an unresolved V gene, and the others are unexplained. V, J and clone size are taken as reported in that table, and D and trimming were inferred from the DNA itself. The sample data list around 290,000 clones, and 88% of these were observed just once. Of the sample, around 2% falls within the top ten clones.

Sequenced input: PBMCs or T cells enriched from blood (not recorded which). The V gene is TRBV5-1 and the J gene is TRBJ2-3; TRBD2 matches 9 bases in the middle. The clonotype was recovered from a woman aged 60-70 years in a cohort exposed to, infected with or recovered from COVID-19 (not recorded which). The nucleotide sequence reads TGCGCCAGCAGCTTGGGACTAGCGGTGTATGATACGCAGTATTTT. This encodes CASSLGLAVYDTQYF.